The 22 T cell receptor beta chains in this list originate from one sample, sequenced in a study of PD-L1 blockade in urothelial cancer. Sequenced by immunoSEQ multiplex PCR; TCRdb stores in-frame clones only, minus some. The repertoire has 50,000 or so clones, 75% of them found once; the top ten carry approximately 4.3%. The sample's time point: pretreatment peripheral blood. Sequenced material: PBMCs, taken around atezolizumab (anti-PD-L1) treatment. The receptor source for this set is a man aged 70 or older with urothelial cancer.

In DNA, the CDR3 is TGTGCCAGCAGTTCGGGATCCCGGGTGCAGTACTTC. Translation: CASSSGSRVQYF. The V call is TRBV5-6, the J call TRBJ2-7, with D possibly matching TRBD2 (5 bases). Trimming left V 5 bases short and J 9 bases short, with 15 bases between. The CDR3 runs 12 residues. Germline-derived CDR1 and CDR2 are SGHDT and YYEEEE.

As DNA, the CDR3 is TGCAGCGTTGAGGAGCAGCCATACACGCAGTATTTT. Its translation is CSVEEQPYTQYF. The chain is built from TRBV29-1 and TRBJ2-3, with no clear D. Germline CDR1 SQVTM, CDR2 ANQGSEA. The V end was cut by 3 bases, the J end by 9 bases, with 13 bases between. The CDR3 runs to 12 residues.

This chain joins TRBV2 and TRBJ2-2, with 8 bases that match TRBD1. This CDR3 is 13 amino acids long. Per germline, CDR1 SNHLY and CDR2 FYNNEI. V dropped 8 bases and J dropped 7; count of bases not matched to a gene: 6. The DNA of the CDR3 is TGTGCCAGCTCCGGACAGGGAGACGGGGAGCTGTTTTTT. It translates to CASSGQGDGELFF.

This clone was seen many times. V is TRBV15 and J is TRBJ1-6; a possible D gene is TRBD1 (6 bases). The CDR3 extends over 15 amino acids. The V gene lost 1 base and the J gene lost 8 bases, with 12 bases spanning the gap. The germline V gene encodes CDR1 LNHNV and CDR2 YYDKDF (reference sequence). The chain's CDR3 is CATSRGTGKDSPLHF. CDR3 DNA sequence: TGTGCCACCAGCAGAGGAACAGGGAAGGATTCACCCCTCCACTTT.

This chain uses TRBV30 with TRBJ1-4, with TRBD1 as a possible D gene (6 bases). Germline V lookup: CDR1 GTSNPN, CDR2 SVGIG (reference sequence). The CDR3 spans 14 residues. The ends were cut back, 0 bases at V and 5 bases at J, with 10 bases in the middle. The CDR3 DNA is TGTGCCTGGAGTGTTCGGGGGGCGAATGAAAAACTGTTTTTT. As protein: CAWSVRGANEKLFF.

V usage is TRBV23-1 and J usage is TRBJ1-5, with TRBD1 matching 7 bases. TRBV23-1 is an open reading frame whose function is uncertain. The CDR3 sequence is 14 residues long. V shed 7 bases and J 10 bases; nucleotides not matched to a gene: 13. CDR3 bases: TGCGCCAGCACCCCGGACAGGAGGGCTCATCCCCAGCATTTT. Translation gives CASTPDRRAHPQHF.

V and J are TRBV7-2 and TRBJ1-2; 7 bases agree with TRBD1. The CDR3 consists of 15 residues. Trimming at V came to 5 bases and at J to 0 bases, leaving 6 bases not matched to a gene. Per germline, CDR1 SGHTA and CDR2 FQGNSA. The CDR3 coding sequence is TGTGCCAGCAGCGTGAACAGGGGCCCTAACTATGGCTACACCTTC. Amino acid sequence: CASSVNRGPNYGYTF.

The rearrangement uses TRBV9 and TRBJ2-7; 7 bases are shared with TRBD1. The V segment lost 9 bases and the J segment 2 bases; nucleotides outside the gene matches: 17. CDR1 and CDR2 from the germline V gene are SGDLS and YYNGEE. The CDR3 consists of 16 residues. This CDR3 is CANRPGRGQSPYEQYF. CDR3 nucleotides: TGTGCCAACCGCCCCGGCAGGGGACAGAGTCCCTACGAGCAGTACTTC.

This rearrangement joins TRBV19 to TRBJ2-3; 11 bases are shared with TRBD2. The length of the CDR3 is 15 residues. CDR1 is LNHDA, CDR2 SQIVND, per germline (reference sequence). J was trimmed by 3 bases and V by 7 bases; bases with no gene match: 6. The CDR3 is CASTRTSGRTDTQYF. For the CDR3, the DNA is TGTGCCAGTACCCGGACTAGCGGGCGTACAGATACGCAGTATTTT.

The table lists this clone with a few counts. The gene calls are TRBV25-1 and TRBJ1-3; 7 nucleotides line up with TRBD1. V was pared by 3 bases and J by 0 bases, with 5 bases of the junction left unmatched. From germline, CDR1 is MGHDK and CDR2 SYGVNS. The CDR3 has 16 amino acids. The CDR3 region has the DNA TGTGCCAGCAGTGATACAGGGGCCGTCTCTGGAAACACCATATATTTT. Protein product: CASSDTGAVSGNTIYF.

The chain combines TRBV9 with TRBJ2-1, with 11 bases matching TRBD2. The germline V gene encodes CDR1 SGDLS and CDR2 YYNGEE. The CDR3 contains 15 residues. The V gene end was trimmed by 4 bases and the J gene end by 4 bases; junction bases not matched to a gene: 4. In DNA, the CDR3 is TGTGCCAGCAGCTCCACTAGCGGGAGTTACAATGAGCAGTTCTTC. Protein product: CASSSTSGSYNEQFF.

V usage is TRBV6-5 and J usage is TRBJ1-2; possibly TRBD1 for D (5 bases). From germline, CDR1 is MNHEY and CDR2 SVGAGI. The CDR3 covers 15 residues. V lost 2 bases and J 3 bases, leaving 13 bases between the germline ends. This chain's CDR3 is CASSYVPGSDYGYTF. DNA for the CDR3: TGTGCCAGCAGTTACGTTCCAGGGTCGGACTATGGCTACACCTTC.

This clone showed up just once. CDR3 bases: TGTGCCTGGAGTGCGGACACCTACGAGCAGTACTTC. Residues: CAWSADTYEQYF. This chain uses TRBV30 with TRBJ2-7; D perhaps matches TRBD1 (5 bases). Germline loops: CDR1 GTSNPN, CDR2 SVGIG (reference sequence). The CDR3 is 12 residues long. V was pared by 1 base and J by 2 bases, with 6 bases between.

In its sample, this clone was seen a few times. This chain links TRBV2 with TRBJ2-7, with 9 positions matching TRBD1. The J segment lost 4 bases and the V segment lost 6 bases, leaving 4 bases of the junction unmatched. The CDR3 loop spans 13 amino acids. CDR1 and CDR2 (germline): SNHLY, FYNNEI. The CDR3 DNA reads TGTGCCAGCAGGCGGACAGGGGTGTACGAGCAGTACTTC. Translated: CASRRTGVYEQYF. Full variable domain (remainder filled in from reference TRBV2 and TRBJ2-7): EPEVTQTPSHQVTQMGQEVILRCVPISNHLYFYWYRQILGQKVEFLVSFYNNEISEKSEIFDDQFSVERPDGSNFTLKIRSTKLEDSAMYFCASRRTGVYEQYFGPGTRLTVT.

V and J are TRBV7-8 and TRBJ2-5; D gene unclear. Germline-derived CDR1 and CDR2 are SGHVS and FQNEAQ. The CDR3 has 15 amino acids. V was trimmed by 5 bases and J by 5 bases, leaving 18 bases between them. In DNA form, the CDR3 reads TGTGCCAGCAGCCTAGGGTCTCGGCAGGCCGAGACCCAGTACTTC. Its protein is CASSLGSRQAETQYF.

In DNA, the CDR3 is TGTGCCAGCAGTGTAAGACCTGGACAGCAGCAAGAGACCCAGTACTTC. Its protein is CASSVRPGQQQETQYF. The gene calls are TRBV6-1 and TRBJ2-5; the D gene is possibly TRBD1 (6 bases). The ends were cut back, 4 bases at V and 2 bases at J, with 17 bases in the middle. Per germline, CDR1 MNHNS and CDR2 SASEGT. CDR3 length: 16 residues.

J is TRBJ2-5 and V is TRBV9, with 7 bases that match TRBD1. The CDR3 extends over 17 amino acids. V trimming: 0 bases; J trimming: 2 bases; junction bases outside the gene matches: 10. Germline CDR1 reads SGDLS; CDR2 reads YYNGEE. The CDR3 DNA reads as TGTGCCAGCAGCGTAGACTCTTACAGGGGACGGCAAGAGACCCAGTACTTC. Encoded protein: CASSVDSYRGRQETQYF.

This clone was seen a few times. The chain links TRBV7-9 to TRBJ2-7, with 7 bases that match TRBD1. The germline V gene encodes CDR1 SEHNR and CDR2 FQNEAQ (reference sequence). The junction had 7 bases not matched to a gene; V was cut back by 5 bases and J by 3 bases. The CDR3 loop spans 14 amino acids. The CDR3 DNA reads TGTGCCAGCAGCCACCGGGACAGAAACTACGAGCAGTACTTC. This codes for CASSHRDRNYEQYF.

This clone was observed once. The V call is TRBV18, the J call TRBJ1-2; D may be TRBD1 (6 bases). V lost 2 bases and J 6 bases, leaving 22 bases between the germline ends. Germline CDR1 and CDR2: KGHSH and LQKENI. The length of the CDR3 is 17 residues. CDR3 sequence: CASSPIMGSAPGDGYTF. For the CDR3, the DNA is TGTGCCAGCTCACCAATAATGGGCAGCGCCCCAGGGGATGGCTACACCTTC.

This clone was seen only once. This sample also contains other DNA sequences that code for the same CDR3. The chain carries TRBV4-3 and TRBJ2-3, with 9 positions matching TRBD2. Per the germline V gene, CDR1 is LGHNA and CDR2 is YSLEER. V lost 0 bases to trimming and J lost 1 base; unmatched junction nucleotides: 5. The CDR3 runs 17 residues. The CDR3 protein is CASSQDSASGGTDTQYF. CDR3 in DNA: TGCGCCAGCAGCCAAGATTCGGCTAGCGGGGGCACAGATACGCAGTATTTT.

The chain links TRBV4-3 to TRBJ2-2, with 7 nucleotides matching TRBD2. The CDR3 has 13 amino acids. Germline CDR1 and CDR2: LGHNA and YSLEER. Unmatched junction bases numbered 2, after V lost 4 bases and J lost 6 bases. CDR3 sequence (DNA): TGCGCCAGCAGCCTGCGGGAGTCCGGGGAGCTGTTTTTT. Translated, it gives CASSLRESGELFF.

This clone was seen a handful of times. V gene TRBV28 combines with J gene TRBJ2-2, with 7 bases identical to TRBD1. CDR3 size: 15 residues. CDR1 and CDR2 from the germline V gene are MDHEN and SYDVKM. The ends lost 2 bases at V and 7 bases at J; junction bases unmatched: 7. The CDR3: CASSLSDRASGELFF. DNA for the CDR3: TGTGCCAGCAGTTTAAGCGACAGGGCCAGCGGGGAGCTGTTTTTT.